This T cell receptor beta chain was recorded in a study of cytomegalovirus exposure and HLA in healthy donors. Study-wide points: Most TCR sequences were uncommon, yet certain public TCRs appeared in many donors.

TCRdb's copy holds only in-frame clones and misses some; the assay was immunoSEQ multiplex PCR. The sample consists of around 190,000 clones, about 81% of them appearing once. CDR3 length equals 15 residues. Unmatched junction bases numbered 9, after V lost 5 bases and J lost 2 bases. CDR1 is SGHAT and CDR2 is FQDESV in the germline V gene (reference sequence). Among the 120 or so subjects of the validation cohort, separate from the roughly 600-subject first cohort, were the donors. Details on this clone: The antigen is unknown.

The chain uses TRBV11-1 and TRBJ2-7; 7 bases match TRBD2. The source of this sequence is a woman in her 30s in good health and CMV-seronegative. The sequenced sample consisted of PBMCs. CDR3 sequence: CASSPTRGVAYEQYF. In nucleotides, the CDR3 is TGTGCCAGCAGCCCAACACGGGGGGTGGCCTACGAGCAGTACTTC.